The rows below give T cell receptor beta chains drawn from one sample of a study of shared clonotypes between healthy human individuals. The assay was immunoSEQ multiplex PCR, and TCRdb's table has in-frame clones only and misses some. Among millions of clones listed, more than 90% were seen once. Specimen: naive CD4+ T cells sorted from blood. These receptors were collected from a man in his late teens or twenties in good health. Each CDR3 is given with its conserved first and last residue. Each record gives: V gene, D gene, J gene, CDR3 protein, CDR3 DNA. The D gene is left open where the match is weak.

>TRBV28|NA|TRBJ1-2
CASSLAGNYGYTF
TGTGCCAGCAGTTTAGCGGGAAACTATGGCTACACCTTC
>TRBV5-4|NA|TRBJ1-5
CASSTGNNQPQHF
TGTGCCAGCAGCACGGGAAACAATCAGCCCCAGCATTTT
>TRBV18|TRBD1|TRBJ2-7
CASSRDRRTSYEQYF
TGTGCCAGCTCCAGGGACAGGCGTACCTCCTACGAGCAGTACTTC
>TRBV2|NA|TRBJ2-7
CASSFGGGSSYEQYF
TGTGCCAGCAGTTTCGGTGGGGGGAGCTCCTACGAGCAGTACTTC
>TRBV5-1|NA|TRBJ1-1
CASSQGAPGTEAFF
TGCGCCAGCAGCCAAGGGGCCCCGGGGACTGAAGCTTTCTTT
>TRBV28|NA|TRBJ1-1
CASSLKTPGRGTEAFF
TGTGCCAGCAGTTTAAAGACCCCAGGGAGGGGCACTGAAGCTTTCTTT
>TRBV7-9|TRBD1|TRBJ1-2
CASSPTGTEDYGYTF
TGTGCCAGCAGCCCCACGGGGACAGAAGACTATGGCTACACCTTC
>TRBV5-1|NA|TRBJ2-5
CASSPIGGIQETQYF
TGCGCCAGCAGCCCCATCGGGGGTATTCAAGAGACCCAGTACTTC
>TRBV6-6|NA|TRBJ1-2
CASSRWAGGSYGYTF
TGTGCCAGCAGTCGGTGGGCCGGGGGATCCTATGGCTACACCTTC
>TRBV5-3|NA|TRBJ1-2
CARIEDDGEVNYGYTF
TGTGCCAGAATTGAAGATGACGGTGAGGTTAACTATGGCTACACCTTC
>TRBV2|NA|TRBJ1-6
CASSESFFNPPLHF
TGTGCCAGCAGTGAATCTTTTTTTAATCCACCCCTCCACTTT
>TRBV30|NA|TRBJ2-2
CAWTHYQGAGELFF
TGTGCCTGGACCCATTATCAGGGAGCCGGGGAGCTGTTTTTT